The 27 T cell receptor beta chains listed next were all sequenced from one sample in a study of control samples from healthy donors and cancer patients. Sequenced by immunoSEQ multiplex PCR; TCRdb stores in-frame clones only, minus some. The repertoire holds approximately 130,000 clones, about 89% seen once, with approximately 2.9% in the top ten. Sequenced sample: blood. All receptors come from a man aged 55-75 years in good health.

CDR3 nucleotide sequence: TGTGCCAGCAGTGAAGATCTTGGTTCCCAAGAGACCCAGTACTTC. Translated, it gives CASSEDLGSQETQYF. The V and J genes are TRBV6-1 and TRBJ2-5; D not resolved. CDR3 length: 15 residues. CDR1 is MNHNS and CDR2 is SASEGT in the germline V gene. V lost 1 base and J lost 1, with 10 bases in between.

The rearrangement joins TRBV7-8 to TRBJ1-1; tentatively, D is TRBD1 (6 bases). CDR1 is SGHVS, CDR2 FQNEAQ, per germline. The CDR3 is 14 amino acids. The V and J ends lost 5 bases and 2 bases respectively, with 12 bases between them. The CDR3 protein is CASSTLQGNTEAFF. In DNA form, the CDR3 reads TGTGCCAGCAGCACTCTACAGGGAAACACTGAAGCTTTCTTT. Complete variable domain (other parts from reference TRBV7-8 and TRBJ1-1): GAGVSQSPRYKVAKRGQDVALRCDPISGHVSLFWYQQALGQGPEFLTYFQNEAQLDKSGLPSDRFFAERPEGSVSTLKIQRTQQEDSAVYLCASSTLQGNTEAFFGQGTRLTVV.

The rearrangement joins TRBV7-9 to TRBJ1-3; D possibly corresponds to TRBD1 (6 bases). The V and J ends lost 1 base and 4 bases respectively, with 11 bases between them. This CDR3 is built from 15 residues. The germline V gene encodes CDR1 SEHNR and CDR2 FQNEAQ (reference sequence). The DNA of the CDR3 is TGTGCCAGCAGCTTAGGGCAGGGGAAAGGAAACACCATATATTTT. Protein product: CASSLGQGKGNTIYF.

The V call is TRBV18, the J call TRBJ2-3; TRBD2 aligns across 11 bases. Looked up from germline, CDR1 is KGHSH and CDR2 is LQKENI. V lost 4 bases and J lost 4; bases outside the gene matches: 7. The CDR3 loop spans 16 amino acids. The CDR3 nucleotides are TGTGCCAGCTCACTCGTTCTAGCGGGGGGATCAGATACGCAGTATTTT. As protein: CASSLVLAGGSDTQYF.

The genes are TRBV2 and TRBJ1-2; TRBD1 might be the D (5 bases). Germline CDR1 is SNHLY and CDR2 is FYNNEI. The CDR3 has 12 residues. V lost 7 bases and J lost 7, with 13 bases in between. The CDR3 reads CASNLIGAGYTF. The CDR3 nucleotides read TGTGCCAGCAACCTCATTGGGGCTGGCTACACCTTC.

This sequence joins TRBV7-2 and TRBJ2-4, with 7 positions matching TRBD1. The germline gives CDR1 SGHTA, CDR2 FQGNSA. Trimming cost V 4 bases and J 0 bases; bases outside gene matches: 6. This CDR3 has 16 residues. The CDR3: CASSSTGQLAKNIQYF. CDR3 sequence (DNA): TGTGCCAGCAGCTCCACGGGACAGTTAGCCAAAAACATTCAGTACTTC.

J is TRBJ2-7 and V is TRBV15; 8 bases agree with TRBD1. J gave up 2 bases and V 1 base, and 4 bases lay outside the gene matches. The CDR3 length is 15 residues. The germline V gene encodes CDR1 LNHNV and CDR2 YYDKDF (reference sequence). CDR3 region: CATSRGGTGAYEQYF. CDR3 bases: TGTGCCACCAGCAGAGGGGGGACAGGAGCCTACGAGCAGTACTTC.

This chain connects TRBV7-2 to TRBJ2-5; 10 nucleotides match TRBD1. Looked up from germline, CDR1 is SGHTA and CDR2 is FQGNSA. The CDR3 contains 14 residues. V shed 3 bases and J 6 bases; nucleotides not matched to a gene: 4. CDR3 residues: CASSLGQGRQTQYF. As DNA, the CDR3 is TGTGCCAGCAGCTTGGGACAGGGGAGGCAGACCCAGTACTTC.

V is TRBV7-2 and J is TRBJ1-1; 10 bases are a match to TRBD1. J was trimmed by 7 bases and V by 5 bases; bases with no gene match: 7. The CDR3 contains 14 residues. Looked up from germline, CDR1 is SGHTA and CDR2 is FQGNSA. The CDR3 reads CASSLTGTGVEAFF. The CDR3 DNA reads TGTGCCAGCAGCCTAACCGGGACAGGGGTTGAAGCTTTCTTT.

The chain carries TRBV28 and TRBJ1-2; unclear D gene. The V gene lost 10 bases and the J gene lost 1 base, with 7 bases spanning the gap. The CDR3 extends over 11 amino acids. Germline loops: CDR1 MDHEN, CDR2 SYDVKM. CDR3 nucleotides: TGTGCCACATACAGTAACTATGGCTACACCTTC. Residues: CATYSNYGYTF.

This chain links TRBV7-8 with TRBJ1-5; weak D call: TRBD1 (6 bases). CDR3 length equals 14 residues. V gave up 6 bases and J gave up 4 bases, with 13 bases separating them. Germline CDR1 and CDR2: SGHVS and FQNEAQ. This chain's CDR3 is CASSGQGQNQPQHF. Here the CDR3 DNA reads TGTGCCAGCAGTGGGCAGGGACAAAATCAGCCCCAGCATTTT.

The CDR3 sequence: CAAEDFYGYTF. The CDR3 DNA sequence: TGTGCCGCTGAAGACTTTTATGGCTACACCTTC. The genes are TRBV28 and TRBJ1-2; D call uncertain. Germline lookup yields CDR1 MDHEN and CDR2 SYDVKM. The CDR3 runs to 11 residues. The germline V and J ends were trimmed by 11 bases and 5 bases, with 12 bases remaining between them.

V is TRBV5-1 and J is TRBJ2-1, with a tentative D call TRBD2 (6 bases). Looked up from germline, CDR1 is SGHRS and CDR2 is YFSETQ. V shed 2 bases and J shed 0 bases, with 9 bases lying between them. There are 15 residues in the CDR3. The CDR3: CASSLQDYSYNEQFF. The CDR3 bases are TGCGCCAGCAGCTTACAGGACTACTCCTACAATGAGCAGTTCTTC.

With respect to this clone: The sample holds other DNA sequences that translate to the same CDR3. CDR3 sequence (DNA): TGTGCCAGCAGCTTGGGGTGGGGTGGGGCCAACGTCCTGACTTTC. Its protein product is CASSLGWGGANVLTF. The rearrangement joins TRBV5-6 to TRBJ2-6, with D hard to call. This CDR3 contains 15 residues. Trimming stripped 0 bases from V and 3 bases from J, with 7 bases between. Germline loops: CDR1 SGHDT, CDR2 YYEEEE.

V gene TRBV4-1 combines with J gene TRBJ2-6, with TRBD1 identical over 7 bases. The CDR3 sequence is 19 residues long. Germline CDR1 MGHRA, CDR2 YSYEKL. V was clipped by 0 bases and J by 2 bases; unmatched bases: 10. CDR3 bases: TGCGCCAGCAGCCAAGATCGGGCAGGGGGTGAGCCTGGGGCCAACGTCCTGACTTTC. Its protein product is CASSQDRAGGEPGANVLTF.

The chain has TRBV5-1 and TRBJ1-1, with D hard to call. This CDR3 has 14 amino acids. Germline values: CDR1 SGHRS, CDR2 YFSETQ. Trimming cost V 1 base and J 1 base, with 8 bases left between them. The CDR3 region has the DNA TGCGCCAGCAGCTTGCTAGACGGGAACACTGAAGCTTTCTTT. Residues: CASSLLDGNTEAFF.

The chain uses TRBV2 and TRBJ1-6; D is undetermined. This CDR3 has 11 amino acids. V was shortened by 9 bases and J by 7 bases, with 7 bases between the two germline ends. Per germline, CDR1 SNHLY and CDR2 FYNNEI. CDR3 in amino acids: CASLPNSPLHF. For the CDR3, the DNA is TGTGCCAGTCTCCCAAATTCACCCCTCCACTTT.

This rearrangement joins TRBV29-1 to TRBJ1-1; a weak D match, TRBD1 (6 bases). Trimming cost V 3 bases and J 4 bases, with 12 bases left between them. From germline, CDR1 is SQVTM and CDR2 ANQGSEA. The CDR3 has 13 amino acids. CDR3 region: CSVDRGFGTEAFF. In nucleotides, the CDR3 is TGCAGCGTTGACAGGGGTTTCGGCACTGAAGCTTTCTTT. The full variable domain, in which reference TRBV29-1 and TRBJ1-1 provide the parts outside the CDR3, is SAVISQKPSRDICQRGTSLTIQCQVDSQVTMMFWYRQQPGQSLTLIATANQGSEATYESGFVIDKFPISRPNLTFSTLTVSNMSPEDSSIYLCSVDRGFGTEAFFGQGTRLTVV.

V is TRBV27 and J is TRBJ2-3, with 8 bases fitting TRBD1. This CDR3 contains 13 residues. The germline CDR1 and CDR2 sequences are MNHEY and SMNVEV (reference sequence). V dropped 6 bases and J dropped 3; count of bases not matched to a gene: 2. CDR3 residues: CASRRQGTDTQYF. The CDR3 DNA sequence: TGTGCCAGCAGAAGACAGGGGACAGATACGCAGTATTTT.

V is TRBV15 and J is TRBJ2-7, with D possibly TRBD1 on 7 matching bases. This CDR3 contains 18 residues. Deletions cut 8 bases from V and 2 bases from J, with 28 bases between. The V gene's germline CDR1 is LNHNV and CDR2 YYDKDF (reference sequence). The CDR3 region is CATDRTGKIRTGAYEQYF. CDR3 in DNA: TGTGCCACCGACCGGACAGGCAAAATTAGAACGGGGGCCTACGAGCAGTACTTC.

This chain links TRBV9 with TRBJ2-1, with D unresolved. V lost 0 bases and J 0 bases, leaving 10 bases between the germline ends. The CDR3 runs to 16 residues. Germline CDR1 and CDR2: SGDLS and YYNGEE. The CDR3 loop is CASSVVARSSYNEQFF. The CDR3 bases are TGTGCCAGCAGCGTAGTGGCGAGGAGCTCCTACAATGAGCAGTTCTTC. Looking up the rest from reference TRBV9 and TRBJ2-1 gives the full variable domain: DSGVTQTPKHLITATGQRVTLRCSPRSGDLSVYWYQQSLDQGLQFLIQYYNGEERAKGNILERFSAQQFPDLHSELNLSSLELGDSALYFCASSVVARSSYNEQFFGPGTRLTVL.

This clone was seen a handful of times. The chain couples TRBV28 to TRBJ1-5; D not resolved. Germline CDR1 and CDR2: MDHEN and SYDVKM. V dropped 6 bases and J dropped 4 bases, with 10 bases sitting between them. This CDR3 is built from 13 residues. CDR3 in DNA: TGTGCCAGCAGGACCGAGTTAAATCAGCCCCAGCATTTT. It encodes CASRTELNQPQHF.

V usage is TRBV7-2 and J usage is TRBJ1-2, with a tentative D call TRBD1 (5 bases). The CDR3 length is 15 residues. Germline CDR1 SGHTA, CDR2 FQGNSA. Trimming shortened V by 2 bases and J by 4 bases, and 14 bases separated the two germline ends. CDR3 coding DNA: TGTGCCAGCAGCTTAAGTTTACAGGAGTTCTATGGCTACACCTTC. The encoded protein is CASSLSLQEFYGYTF. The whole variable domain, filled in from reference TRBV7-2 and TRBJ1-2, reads GAGVSQSPSNKVTEKGKDVELRCDPISGHTALYWYRQSLGQGLEFLIYFQGNSAPDKSGLPSDRFSAERTGGSVSTLTIQRTQQEDSAVYLCASSLSLQEFYGYTFGSGTRLTVV.

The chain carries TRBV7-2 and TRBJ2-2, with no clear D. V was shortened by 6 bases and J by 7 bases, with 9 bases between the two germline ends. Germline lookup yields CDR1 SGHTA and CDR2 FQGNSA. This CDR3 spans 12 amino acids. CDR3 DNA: TGTGCCAGCAGTACAGTGGGCGGGGAGCTGTTTTTT. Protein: CASSTVGGELFF.

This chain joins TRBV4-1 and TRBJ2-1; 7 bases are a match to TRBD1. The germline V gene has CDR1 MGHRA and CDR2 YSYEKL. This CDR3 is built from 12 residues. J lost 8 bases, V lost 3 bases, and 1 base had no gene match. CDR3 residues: CASSHTGDEQFF. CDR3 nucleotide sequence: TGCGCCAGCAGCCACACAGGGGATGAGCAGTTCTTC.

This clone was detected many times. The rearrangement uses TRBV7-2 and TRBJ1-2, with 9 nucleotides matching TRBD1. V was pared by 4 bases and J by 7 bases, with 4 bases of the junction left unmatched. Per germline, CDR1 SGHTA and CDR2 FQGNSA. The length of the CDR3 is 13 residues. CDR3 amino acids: CASSSYRGPGYTF. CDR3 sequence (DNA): TGTGCCAGCAGCTCCTACAGGGGGCCTGGCTACACCTTC.

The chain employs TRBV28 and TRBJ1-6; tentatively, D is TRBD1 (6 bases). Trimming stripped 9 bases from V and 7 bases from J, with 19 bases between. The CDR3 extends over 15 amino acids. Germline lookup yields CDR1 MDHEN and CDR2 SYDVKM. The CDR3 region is CASRWAQGYNSPLHF. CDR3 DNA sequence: TGTGCCAGTCGGTGGGCGCAGGGGTACAATTCACCCCTCCACTTT.